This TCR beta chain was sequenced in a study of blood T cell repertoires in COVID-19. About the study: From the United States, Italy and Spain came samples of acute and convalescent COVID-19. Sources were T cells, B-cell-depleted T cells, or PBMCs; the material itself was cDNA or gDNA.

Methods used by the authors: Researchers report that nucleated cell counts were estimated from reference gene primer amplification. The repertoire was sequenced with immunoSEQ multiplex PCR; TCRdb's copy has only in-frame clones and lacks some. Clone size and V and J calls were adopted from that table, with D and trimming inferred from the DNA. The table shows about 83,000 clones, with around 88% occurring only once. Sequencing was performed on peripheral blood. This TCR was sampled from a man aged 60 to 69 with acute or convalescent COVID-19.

In DNA, the CDR3 is TGTGCCTGGAGGGGACAGGGGGCGGTTGAAGCTTTCTTT. Its protein is CAWRGQGAVEAFF. The V gene is TRBV30, the J gene TRBJ1-1; 12 nucleotides agree with TRBD1. V dropped 3 bases and J dropped 7; count of bases not matched to a gene: 3. The germline gives CDR1 GTSNPN, CDR2 SVGIG (reference sequence). The CDR3 sequence is 13 residues long.